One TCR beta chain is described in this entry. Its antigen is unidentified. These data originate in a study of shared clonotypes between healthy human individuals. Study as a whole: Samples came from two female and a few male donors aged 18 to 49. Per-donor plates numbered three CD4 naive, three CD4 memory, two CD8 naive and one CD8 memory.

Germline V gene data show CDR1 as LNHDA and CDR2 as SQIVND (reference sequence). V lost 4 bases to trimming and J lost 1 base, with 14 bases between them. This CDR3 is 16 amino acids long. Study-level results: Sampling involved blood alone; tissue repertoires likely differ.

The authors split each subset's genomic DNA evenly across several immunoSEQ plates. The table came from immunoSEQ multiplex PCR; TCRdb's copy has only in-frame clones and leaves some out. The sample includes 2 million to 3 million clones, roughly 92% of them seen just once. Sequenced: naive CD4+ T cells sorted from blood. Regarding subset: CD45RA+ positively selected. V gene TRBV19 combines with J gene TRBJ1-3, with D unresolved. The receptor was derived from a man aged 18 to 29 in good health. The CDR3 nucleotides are TGTGCCAGTAGTAGCCCCACCGGAGGGTCTGGAAACACCATATATTTT. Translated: CASSSPTGGSGNTIYF. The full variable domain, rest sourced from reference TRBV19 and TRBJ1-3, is DGGITQSPKYLFRKEGQNVTLSCEQNLNHDAMYWYRQDPGQGLRLIYYSQIVNDFQKGDIAEGYSVSREKKESFPLTVTSAQKNPTAFYLCASSSPTGGSGNTIYFGEGSWLTVV.